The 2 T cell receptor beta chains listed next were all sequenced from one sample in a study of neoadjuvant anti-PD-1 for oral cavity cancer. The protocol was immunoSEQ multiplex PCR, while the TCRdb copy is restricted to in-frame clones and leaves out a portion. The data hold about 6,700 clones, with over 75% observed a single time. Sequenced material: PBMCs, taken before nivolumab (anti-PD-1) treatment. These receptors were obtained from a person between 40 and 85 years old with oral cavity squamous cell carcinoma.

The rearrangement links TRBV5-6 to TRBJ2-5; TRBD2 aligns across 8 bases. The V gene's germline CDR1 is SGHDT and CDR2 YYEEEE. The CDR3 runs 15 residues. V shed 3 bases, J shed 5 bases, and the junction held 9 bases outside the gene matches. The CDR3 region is CASSWGVAGQETQYF. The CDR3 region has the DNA TGTGCCAGCAGCTGGGGAGTAGCGGGGCAGGAGACCCAGTACTTC.

This CDR3 reads CSVDSGGQYF. DNA for the CDR3: TGCAGCGTTGATTCAGGGGGGCAGTACTTC. The V and J genes are TRBV29-1 and TRBJ2-7; TRBD1 agrees at 7 bases. This CDR3 is 10 amino acids long. The germline gives CDR1 SQVTM, CDR2 ANQGSEA. With V trimmed by 3 bases and J by 9 bases, 2 bases remained unmatched.